This entry describes one T cell receptor (beta chain). What it binds is not known. This sample is drawn from a study of graft-versus-host responses after intestinal transplantation. Whole-study context: Every recipient had anti-thymocyte globulin induction and two to three years of tacrolimus plus steroids. Study-wide results and caveats: Recipient marrow harbored GvH clones, some of which surfaced first in ileum or blood. When patients had graft-donor T cell macrochimerism, their allografts held high graft-versus-host to host-versus-graft clonal ratios. After transplant, early declines in HvG clones were associated with peak levels of circulating GvH clones.

With 3 bases removed from V and 1 base from J, the gap between germline ends came to 10 bases. Germline lookup yields CDR1 ENHRY and CDR2 SYGVKD. This CDR3 contains 15 residues. The assay was immunoSEQ multiplex PCR, and TCRdb's table has in-frame clones only and misses some. The sample holds 75,000 to 100,000 clones, about 82% seen once. This chain joins TRBV10-3 and TRBJ2-1; the D gene is possibly TRBD1 (5 bases). This clonotype was sampled from a human patient who received an intestinal transplant, so some T cells may come from the graft donor. This sample comprised PBMCs, obtained 255 days after intestinal transplant. CDR3 coding DNA: TGTGCCATCAGTGAAAAGGGGAAATCCTACAATGAGCAGTTCTTC. As protein: CAISEKGKSYNEQFF.